The clone carrying this T cell receptor (beta chain) was counted between two and nine times. Antigen specificity is unknown. It was with unique molecular identifiers that the TCRbeta library was prepared. TCRdb independently ran MiXCR on the PCR reads; one entry per CDR3 protein. The sample carries hundreds of thousands of distinct CDR3 sequences, around 17% recorded once. V dropped 3 bases and J dropped 3; count of bases not matched to a gene: 6. The CDR3 has 15 amino acids. This sample was taken from a study of T-cell reconstitution after alpha-beta-depleted transplantation in children. General observations from the study: Expanded clones from the graft, numbering several hundred, reportedly supplied alpha-beta T cells about two months after transplant. Surviving recipient T cells and intrathymic progenitors accounted for some patients' high TCRbeta diversity at day 60. One year post-transplant, T-cell counts and diversity were largely derived from T cells produced anew.

This sequence originates from a male patient younger than 18 who had a stem cell transplant for acute lymphoblastic leukemia, so the T cells may come from the graft donor. The specimen was PBMCs, mostly from graft donor cells, collected 360 days after TCRalphabeta/CD19-depleted stem cell transplant. J is TRBJ2-3 and V is TRBV12-3 or TRBV12-4, with 7 bases that match TRBD2. The CDR3 loop reads CASSFSGSQTDTQYF. DNA for the CDR3: TGTGCCAGCAGTTTTAGCGGGTCTCAAACAGATACGCAGTATTTT.